This section outlines one T cell receptor beta chain sequence together with its context. These data originate in a study of blood T cell repertoires in COVID-19. Whole-study context: Both acute and convalescent COVID-19 samples were obtained from the United States, Italy and Spain.

TCRdb keeps only in-frame clones here, not all; method: immunoSEQ multiplex PCR. The data contain around 500,000 clones, 80% to 90% of them singletons. This CDR3 spans 15 amino acids. The V gene lost 4 bases and the J gene lost 4 bases, with 15 bases spanning the gap. Germline V gives CDR1 LGHDT, CDR2 YNNKEL (reference sequence). This TCR derives from a human donor in a cohort sampled during active COVID-19. This chain uses TRBV3-1 (or the pseudogene TRBV3-2) with TRBJ2-3; D may be TRBD2 (6 bases). Sequencing was performed on peripheral blood. The CDR3 is CASSPSEGRADTQYF. The CDR3 nucleotides are TGTGCCAGCAGCCCTTCGGAGGGGCGTGCAGATACGCAGTATTTT.